The source of this TCR beta chain is a study of TIL therapy for anti-PD-1-resistant metastatic lung cancer. Study at large: Most patients had lung adenocarcinoma.

The CDR3 covers 15 residues. Germline V lookup: CDR1 MNHNY, CDR2 SVGAGI (reference sequence). With 1 base clipped from V and 6 bases from J, the junction kept 6 bases outside the gene matches. The libraries were made with immunoSEQ v3. Profiled with immunoSEQ multiplex PCR; TCRdb holds only in-frame clones, not every one. The table includes approximately 2,600 clones, approximately 73% detected once. Time point described: pre-treatment sample, taken before nivolumab and TIL therapy. Tumor tissue came from excised metastases, mostly pleural nodules or supraclavicular lymph nodes. This clone was observed a single time.

This chain connects TRBV6-6 to TRBJ2-1; 7 bases match TRBD2. This specimen consisted of tumor tissue, obtained at baseline. This clonotype originated in a person aged 25 to 80 with non-small cell lung cancer. Some clones in this sample may be carry-over from other donors' samples. The CDR3 loop reads CASSYFGGGANEQFF. Written as DNA, the CDR3 is TGTGCCAGCAGTTACTTTGGGGGAGGGGCCAATGAGCAGTTCTTC.